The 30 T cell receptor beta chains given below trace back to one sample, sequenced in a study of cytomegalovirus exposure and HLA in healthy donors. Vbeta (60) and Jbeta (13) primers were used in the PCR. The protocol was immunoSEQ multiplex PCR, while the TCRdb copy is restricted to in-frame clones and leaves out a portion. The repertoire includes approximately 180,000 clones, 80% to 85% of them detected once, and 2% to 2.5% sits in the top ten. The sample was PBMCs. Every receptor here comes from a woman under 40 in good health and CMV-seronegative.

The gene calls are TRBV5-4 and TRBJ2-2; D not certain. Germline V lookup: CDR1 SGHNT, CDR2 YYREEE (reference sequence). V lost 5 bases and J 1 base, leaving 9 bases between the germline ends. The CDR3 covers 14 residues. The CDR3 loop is CASRPLGNTGELFF. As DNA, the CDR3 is TGTGCCAGCAGGCCGCTAGGGAACACCGGGGAGCTGTTTTTT.

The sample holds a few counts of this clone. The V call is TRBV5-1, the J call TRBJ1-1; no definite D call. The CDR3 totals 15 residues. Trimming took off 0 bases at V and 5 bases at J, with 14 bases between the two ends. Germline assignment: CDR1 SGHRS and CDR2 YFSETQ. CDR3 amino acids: CASSLESGEWTEAFF. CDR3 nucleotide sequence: TGCGCCAGCAGCTTGGAGTCTGGGGAGTGGACTGAAGCTTTCTTT.

The DNA of the CDR3 is TGTGCCAGCAGTCTCTCGGGACTAGCGGGAGCCTACGAGCAGTACTTC. Encoded protein: CASSLSGLAGAYEQYF. V gene TRBV27 combines with J gene TRBJ2-7, with 14 bases matching TRBD2. The trim removed 5 bases at V and 2 bases at J, leaving 5 bases unmatched. The CDR3 covers 16 residues. In germline, CDR1 is MNHEY, CDR2 SMNVEV (reference sequence).

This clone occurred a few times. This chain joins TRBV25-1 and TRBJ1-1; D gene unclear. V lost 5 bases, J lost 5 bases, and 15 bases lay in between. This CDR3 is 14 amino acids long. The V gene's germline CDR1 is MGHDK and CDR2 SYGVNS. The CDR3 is CASSSYRTGTEAFF. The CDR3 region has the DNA TGTGCCAGCAGTTCATACCGGACTGGGACTGAAGCTTTCTTT.

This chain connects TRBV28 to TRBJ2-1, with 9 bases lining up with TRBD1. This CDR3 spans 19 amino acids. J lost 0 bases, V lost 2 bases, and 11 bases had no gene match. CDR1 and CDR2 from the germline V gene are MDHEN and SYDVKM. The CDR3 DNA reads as TGTGCCAGCAGTTTAGGGACAGGGAGAGGTGTGGGCTCCTACAATGAGCAGTTCTTC. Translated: CASSLGTGRGVGSYNEQFF.

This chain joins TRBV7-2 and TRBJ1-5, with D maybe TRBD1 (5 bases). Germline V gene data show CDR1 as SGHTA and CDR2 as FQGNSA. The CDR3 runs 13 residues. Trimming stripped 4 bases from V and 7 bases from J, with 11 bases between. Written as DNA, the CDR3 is TGTGCCAGCAGCTCCGGGGACTACCAGCCCCAGCATTTT. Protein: CASSSGDYQPQHF.

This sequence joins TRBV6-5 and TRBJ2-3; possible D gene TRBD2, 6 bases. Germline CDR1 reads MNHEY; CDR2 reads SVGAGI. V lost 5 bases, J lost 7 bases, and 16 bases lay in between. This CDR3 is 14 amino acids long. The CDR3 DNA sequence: TGTGCCAGCAGTGAATTTCAGGAGGGGAATACGCAGTATTTT. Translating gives CASSEFQEGNTQYF.

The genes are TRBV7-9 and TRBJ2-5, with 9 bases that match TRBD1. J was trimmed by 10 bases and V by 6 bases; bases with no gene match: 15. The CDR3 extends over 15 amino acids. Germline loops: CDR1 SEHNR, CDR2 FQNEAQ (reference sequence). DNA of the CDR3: TGTGCCAGCAGTCGGGACAGGGCCTCCCGAGGTGACCAGTACTTC. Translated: CASSRDRASRGDQYF.

CDR3 in amino acids: CASNGGTDTQYF. The CDR3 region has the DNA TGTGCCAGCAACGGGGGTACAGATACGCAGTATTTT. This chain links TRBV28 with TRBJ2-3; D perhaps matches TRBD2 (6 bases). The germline CDR1 and CDR2 sequences are MDHEN and SYDVKM. V lost 7 bases to trimming and J lost 3 bases, with 8 bases between them. The length of the CDR3 is 12 residues.

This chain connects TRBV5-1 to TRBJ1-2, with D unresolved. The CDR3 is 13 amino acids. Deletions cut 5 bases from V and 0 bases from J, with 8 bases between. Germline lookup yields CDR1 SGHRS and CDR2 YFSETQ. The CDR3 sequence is CASRSSSNYGYTF. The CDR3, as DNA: TGCGCCAGCAGGTCCAGTTCTAACTATGGCTACACCTTC. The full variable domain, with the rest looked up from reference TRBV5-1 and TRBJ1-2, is KAGVTQTPRYLIKTRGQQVTLSCSPISGHRSVSWYQQTPGQGLQFLFEYFSETQRNKGNFPGRFSGRQFSNSRSEMNVSTLELGDSALYLCASRSSSNYGYTFGSGTRLTVV.

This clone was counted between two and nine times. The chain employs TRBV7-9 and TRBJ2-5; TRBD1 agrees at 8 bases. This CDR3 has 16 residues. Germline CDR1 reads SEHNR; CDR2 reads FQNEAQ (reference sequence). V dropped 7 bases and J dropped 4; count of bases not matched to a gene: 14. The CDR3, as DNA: TGTGCCAGCACTTATCGGACAGGGAAAGTGCGAGAGACCCAGTACTTC. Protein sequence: CASTYRTGKVRETQYF. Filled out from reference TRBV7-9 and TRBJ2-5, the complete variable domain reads DTGVSQNPRHKITKRGQNVTFRCDPISEHNRLYWYRQTLGQGPEFLTYFQNEAQLEKSRLLSDRFSAERPKGSFSTLEIQRTEQGDSAMYLCASTYRTGKVRETQYFGPGTRLLVL.

The CDR3 DNA reads TGTGCCAGCAGTTTATCTTACAGGGTGGGAACTGAAGCTTTCTTT. Its translation is CASSLSYRVGTEAFF. The V call is TRBV27, the J call TRBJ1-1; weak D call: TRBD1 (6 bases). The germline V gene encodes CDR1 MNHEY and CDR2 SMNVEV (reference sequence). V was pared by 0 bases and J by 5 bases, with 13 bases between. This CDR3 is built from 15 residues.

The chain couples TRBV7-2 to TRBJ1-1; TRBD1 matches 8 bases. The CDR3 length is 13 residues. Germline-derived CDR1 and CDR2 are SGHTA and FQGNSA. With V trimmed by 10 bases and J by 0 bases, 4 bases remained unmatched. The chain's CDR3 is CATRTGMNTEAFF. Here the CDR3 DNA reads TGTGCCACACGGACAGGGATGAACACTGAAGCTTTCTTT.

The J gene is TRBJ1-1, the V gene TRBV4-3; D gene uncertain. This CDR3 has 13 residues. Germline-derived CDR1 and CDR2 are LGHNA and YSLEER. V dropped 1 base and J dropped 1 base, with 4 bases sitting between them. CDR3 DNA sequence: TGCGCCAGCAGCCAAGGGGCGAACACTGAAGCTTTCTTT. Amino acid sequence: CASSQGANTEAFF.

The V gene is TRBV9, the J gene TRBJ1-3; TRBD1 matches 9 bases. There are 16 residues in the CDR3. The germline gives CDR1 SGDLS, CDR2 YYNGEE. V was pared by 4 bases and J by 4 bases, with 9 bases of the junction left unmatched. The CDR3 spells CASSPPRQGEGNTIYF. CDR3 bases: TGTGCCAGCAGCCCCCCTCGACAGGGGGAGGGAAACACCATATATTTT.

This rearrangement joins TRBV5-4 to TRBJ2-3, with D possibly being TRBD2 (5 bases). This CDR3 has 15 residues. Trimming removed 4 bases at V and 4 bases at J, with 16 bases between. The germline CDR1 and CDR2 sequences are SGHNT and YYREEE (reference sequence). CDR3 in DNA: TGTGCCAGCAGCACCCAACTCGGGGAATCAGATACGCAGTATTTT. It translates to CASSTQLGESDTQYF.

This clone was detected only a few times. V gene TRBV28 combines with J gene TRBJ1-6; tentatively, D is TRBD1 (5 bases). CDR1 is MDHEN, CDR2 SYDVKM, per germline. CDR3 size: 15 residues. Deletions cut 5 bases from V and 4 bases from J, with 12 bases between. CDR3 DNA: TGTGCCAGCAGTACGACAGCCGGGTATAATTCACCCCTCCACTTT. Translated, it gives CASSTTAGYNSPLHF.

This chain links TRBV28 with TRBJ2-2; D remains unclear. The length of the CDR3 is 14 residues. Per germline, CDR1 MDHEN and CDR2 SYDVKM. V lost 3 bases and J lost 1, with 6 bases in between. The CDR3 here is CASSFPQNTGELFF. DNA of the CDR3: TGTGCCAGCAGTTTTCCCCAGAACACCGGGGAGCTGTTTTTT. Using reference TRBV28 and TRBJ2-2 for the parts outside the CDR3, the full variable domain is DVKVTQSSRYLVKRTGEKVFLECVQDMDHENMFWYRQDPGLGLRLIYFSYDVKMKEKGDIPEGYSVSREKKERFSLILESASTNQTSMYLCASSFPQNTGELFFGEGSRLTVL.

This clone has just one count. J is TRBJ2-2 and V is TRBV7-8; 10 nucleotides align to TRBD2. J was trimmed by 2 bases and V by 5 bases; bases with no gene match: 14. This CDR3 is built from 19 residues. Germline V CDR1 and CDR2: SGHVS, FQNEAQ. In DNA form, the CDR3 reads TGTGCCAGCAGCCCTATATTAGCGGGGGGCCTAATCAACACCGGGGAGCTGTTTTTT. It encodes CASSPILAGGLINTGELFF. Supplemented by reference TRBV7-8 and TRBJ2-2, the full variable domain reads GAGVSQSPRYKVAKRGQDVALRCDPISGHVSLFWYQQALGQGPEFLTYFQNEAQLDKSGLPSDRFFAERPEGSVSTLKIQRTQQEDSAVYLCASSPILAGGLINTGELFFGEGSRLTVL.

DNA of the CDR3: TGTGCCAGTAGCTTCGATCCCGGGACTAGACTGGAGACCCAGTACTTC. Protein: CASSFDPGTRLETQYF. This chain connects TRBV19 to TRBJ2-5; 8 bases match TRBD2. The V and J ends lost 6 bases and 5 bases, in that order; junction bases with no gene match: 14. Germline V gene lookup returns CDR1 LNHDA and CDR2 SQIVND (reference sequence). The CDR3 is 16 residues long.

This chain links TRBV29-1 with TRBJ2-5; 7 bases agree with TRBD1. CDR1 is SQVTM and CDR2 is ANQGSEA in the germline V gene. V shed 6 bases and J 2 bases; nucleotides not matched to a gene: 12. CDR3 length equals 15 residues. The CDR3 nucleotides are TGCAGCGTGGGCTTCGGCAGGGGACAGCAAGAGACCCAGTACTTC. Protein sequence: CSVGFGRGQQETQYF.

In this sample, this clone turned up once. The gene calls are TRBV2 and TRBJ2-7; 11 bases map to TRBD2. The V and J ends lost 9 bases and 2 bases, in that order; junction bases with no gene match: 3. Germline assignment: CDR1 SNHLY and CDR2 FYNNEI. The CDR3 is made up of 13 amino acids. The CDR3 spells CASLAGGAYEQYF. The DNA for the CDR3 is TGTGCCAGTCTAGCGGGGGGTGCCTACGAGCAGTACTTC.

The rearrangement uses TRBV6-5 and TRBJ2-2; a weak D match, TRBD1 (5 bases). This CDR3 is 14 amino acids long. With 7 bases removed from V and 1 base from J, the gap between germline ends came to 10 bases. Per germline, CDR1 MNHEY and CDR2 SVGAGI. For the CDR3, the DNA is TGTGCCAGCAAGACAGACCTGAACACCGGGGAGCTGTTTTTT. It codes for CASKTDLNTGELFF.

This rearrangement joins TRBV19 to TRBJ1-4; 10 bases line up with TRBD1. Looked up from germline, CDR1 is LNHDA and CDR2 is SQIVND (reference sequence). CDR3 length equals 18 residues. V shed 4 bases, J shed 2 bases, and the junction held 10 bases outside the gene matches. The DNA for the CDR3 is TGTGCCAGTAGTACAACCGGGACAGGGGCCCCGACTAATGAAAAACTGTTTTTT. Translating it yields CASSTTGTGAPTNEKLFF.

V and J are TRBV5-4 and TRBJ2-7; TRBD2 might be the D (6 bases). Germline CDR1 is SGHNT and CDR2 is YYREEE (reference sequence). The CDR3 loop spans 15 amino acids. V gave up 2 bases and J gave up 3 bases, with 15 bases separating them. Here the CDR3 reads CASSLVPGGNYEQYF. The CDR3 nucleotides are TGTGCCAGCAGCTTAGTGCCTGGCGGGAACTACGAGCAGTACTTC.

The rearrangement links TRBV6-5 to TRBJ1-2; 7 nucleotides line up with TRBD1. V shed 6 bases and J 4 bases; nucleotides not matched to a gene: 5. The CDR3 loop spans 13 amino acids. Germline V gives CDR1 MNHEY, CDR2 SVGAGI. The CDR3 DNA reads TGTGCCAGCAGGAGGGACAGTGTCTATGGCTACACCTTC. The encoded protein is CASRRDSVYGYTF.

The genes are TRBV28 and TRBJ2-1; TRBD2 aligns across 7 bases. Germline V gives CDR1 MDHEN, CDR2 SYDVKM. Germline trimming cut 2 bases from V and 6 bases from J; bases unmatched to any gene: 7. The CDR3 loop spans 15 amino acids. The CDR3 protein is CASSLGLADPNEQFF. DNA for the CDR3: TGTGCCAGCAGTTTAGGGCTAGCGGACCCCAATGAGCAGTTCTTC.

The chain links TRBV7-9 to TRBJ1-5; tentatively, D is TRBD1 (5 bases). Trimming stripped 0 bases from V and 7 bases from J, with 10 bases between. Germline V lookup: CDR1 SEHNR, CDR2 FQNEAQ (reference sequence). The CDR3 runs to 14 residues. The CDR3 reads CASSLAGAGQPQHF. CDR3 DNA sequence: TGTGCCAGCAGCTTAGCAGGGGCAGGACAGCCCCAGCATTTT.

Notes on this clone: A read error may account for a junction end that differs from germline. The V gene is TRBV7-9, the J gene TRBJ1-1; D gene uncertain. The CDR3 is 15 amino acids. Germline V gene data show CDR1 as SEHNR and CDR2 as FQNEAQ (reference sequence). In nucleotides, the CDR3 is TGTTCCAGCAGTTTCCACTTCGGTTTGAACACTGAAGCTTTCTTT. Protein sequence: CSSSFHFGLNTEAFF.

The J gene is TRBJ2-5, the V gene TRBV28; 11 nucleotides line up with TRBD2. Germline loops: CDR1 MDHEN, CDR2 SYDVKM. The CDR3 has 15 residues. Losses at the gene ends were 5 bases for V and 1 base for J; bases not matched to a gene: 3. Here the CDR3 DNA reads TGTGCCAGCAGTCGACTAGCGGGGACCCAAGAGACCCAGTACTTC. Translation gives CASSRLAGTQETQYF.